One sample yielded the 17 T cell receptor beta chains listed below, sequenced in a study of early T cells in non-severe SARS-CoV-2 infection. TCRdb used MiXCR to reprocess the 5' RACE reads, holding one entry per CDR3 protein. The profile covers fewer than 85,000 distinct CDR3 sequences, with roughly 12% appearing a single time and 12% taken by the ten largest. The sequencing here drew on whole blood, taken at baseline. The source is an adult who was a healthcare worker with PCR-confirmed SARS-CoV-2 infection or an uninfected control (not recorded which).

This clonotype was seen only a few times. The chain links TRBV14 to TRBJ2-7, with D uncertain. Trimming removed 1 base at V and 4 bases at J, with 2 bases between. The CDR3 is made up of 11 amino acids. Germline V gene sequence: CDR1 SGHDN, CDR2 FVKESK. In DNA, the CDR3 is TGTGCCAGCAGCCAAGTATACGAGCAGTACTTC. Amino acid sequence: CASSQVYEQYF. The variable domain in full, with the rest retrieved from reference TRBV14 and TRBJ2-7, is EAGVTQFPSHSVIEKGQTVTLRCDPISGHDNLYWYRRVMGKEIKFLLHFVKESKQDESGMPNNRFLAERTGGTYSTLKVQPAELEDSGVYFCASSQVYEQYFGPGTRLTVT.

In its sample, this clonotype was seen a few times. Written as DNA, the CDR3 is TGCAGCGTTACCCTGCAGGACCGAAACACTGAAGCTTTCTTT. Translating gives CSVTLQDRNTEAFF. The chain combines TRBV29-1 with TRBJ1-1; no firm D call. The CDR3 contains 14 residues. Germline assignment: CDR1 SQVTM and CDR2 ANQGSEA. Trimming removed 5 bases from V and 2 bases from J, with 15 bases in between.

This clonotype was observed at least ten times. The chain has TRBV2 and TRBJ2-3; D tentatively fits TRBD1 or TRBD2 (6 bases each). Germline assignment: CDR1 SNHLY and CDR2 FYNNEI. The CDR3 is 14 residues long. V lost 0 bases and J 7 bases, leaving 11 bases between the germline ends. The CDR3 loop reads CASSEAVGGNTQYF. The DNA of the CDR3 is TGTGCCAGCAGTGAAGCCGTAGGGGGGAATACGCAGTATTTT.

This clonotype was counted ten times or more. The CDR3 coding sequence is TGCGCCAGCAGCTTGGGAACGTCCGGGAGGACCGGGGAGCTGTTTTTT. Residues: CASSLGTSGRTGELFF. The chain employs TRBV5-1 and TRBJ2-2, with 7 bases matching TRBD2. J lost 5 bases, V lost 0 bases, and 7 bases had no gene match. Germline CDR1 reads SGHRS; CDR2 reads YFSETQ. The CDR3 consists of 16 residues. Full variable domain (missing parts from reference TRBV5-1 and TRBJ2-2): KAGVTQTPRYLIKTRGQQVTLSCSPISGHRSVSWYQQTPGQGLQFLFEYFSETQRNKGNFPGRFSGRQFSNSRSEMNVSTLELGDSALYLCASSLGTSGRTGELFFGEGSRLTVL.

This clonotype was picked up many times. Here the CDR3 reads CSAPTTELETQYF. CDR3 bases: TGCAGTGCTCCAACGACCGAGCTAGAGACCCAGTACTTC. The chain employs TRBV20-1 and TRBJ2-5; D unclear. In germline, CDR1 is DFQATT, CDR2 SNEGSKA (reference sequence). Trimming took off 5 bases at V and 4 bases at J, with 14 bases between the two ends. The CDR3 runs 13 residues.

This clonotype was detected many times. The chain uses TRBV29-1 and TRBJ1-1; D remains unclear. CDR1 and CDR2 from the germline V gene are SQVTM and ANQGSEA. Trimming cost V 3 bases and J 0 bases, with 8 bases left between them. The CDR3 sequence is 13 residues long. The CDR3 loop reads CSVDRLMNTEAFF. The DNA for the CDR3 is TGCAGCGTTGATCGGCTCATGAACACTGAAGCTTTCTTT.

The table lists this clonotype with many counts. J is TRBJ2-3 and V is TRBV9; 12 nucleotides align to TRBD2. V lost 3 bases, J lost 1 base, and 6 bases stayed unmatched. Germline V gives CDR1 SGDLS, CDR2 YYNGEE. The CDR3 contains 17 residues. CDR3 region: CASSALAGGDGTDTQYF. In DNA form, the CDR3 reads TGTGCCAGCAGCGCACTAGCGGGGGGTGATGGCACAGATACGCAGTATTTT. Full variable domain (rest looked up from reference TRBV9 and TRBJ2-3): DSGVTQTPKHLITATGQRVTLRCSPRSGDLSVYWYQQSLDQGLQFLIQYYNGEERAKGNILERFSAQQFPDLHSELNLSSLELGDSALYFCASSALAGGDGTDTQYFGPGTRLTVL.

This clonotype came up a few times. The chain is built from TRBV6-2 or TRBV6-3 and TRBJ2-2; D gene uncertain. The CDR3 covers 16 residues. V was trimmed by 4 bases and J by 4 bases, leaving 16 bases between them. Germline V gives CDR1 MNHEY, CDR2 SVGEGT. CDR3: CASSSGWVSTTGELFF. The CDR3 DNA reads TGTGCCAGCAGTTCAGGTTGGGTATCGACCACCGGGGAGCTGTTTTTT.

The CDR3 loop is CASSYPDRVEQFF. CDR3 sequence (DNA): TGTGCCAGCAGTTACCCCGACAGGGTTGAGCAGTTCTTC. This rearrangement joins TRBV6-6 to TRBJ2-1; TRBD1 agrees at 7 bases. From germline, CDR1 is MNHNY and CDR2 SVGAGI (reference sequence). With V trimmed by 2 bases and J by 9 bases, 4 bases remained unmatched. CDR3 length equals 13 residues.

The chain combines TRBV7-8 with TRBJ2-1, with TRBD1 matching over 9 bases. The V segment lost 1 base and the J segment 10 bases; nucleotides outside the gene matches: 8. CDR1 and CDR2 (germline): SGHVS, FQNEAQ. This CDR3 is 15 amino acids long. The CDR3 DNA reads TGTGCCAGCAGCTTAGTAGCTACAGGGGGCCGGGAGCAGTTCTTC. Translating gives CASSLVATGGREQFF.

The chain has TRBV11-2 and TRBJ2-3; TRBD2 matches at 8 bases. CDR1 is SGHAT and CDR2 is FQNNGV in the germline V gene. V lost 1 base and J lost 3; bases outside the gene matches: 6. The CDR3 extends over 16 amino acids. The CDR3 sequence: CASSLGAGVETDTQYF. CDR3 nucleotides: TGTGCCAGCAGCTTAGGAGCGGGGGTGGAAACAGATACGCAGTATTTT.

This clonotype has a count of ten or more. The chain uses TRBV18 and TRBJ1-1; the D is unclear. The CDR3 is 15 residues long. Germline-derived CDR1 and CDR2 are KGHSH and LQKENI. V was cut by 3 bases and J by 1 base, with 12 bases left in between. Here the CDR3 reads CASSPLGVGNTEAFF. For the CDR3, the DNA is TGTGCCAGCTCACCCCTTGGGGTCGGGAACACTGAAGCTTTCTTT.

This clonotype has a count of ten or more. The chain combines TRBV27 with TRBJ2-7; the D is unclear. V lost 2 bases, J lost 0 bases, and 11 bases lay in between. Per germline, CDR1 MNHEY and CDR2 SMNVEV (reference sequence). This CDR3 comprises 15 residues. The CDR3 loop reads CASSLRQALSYEQYF. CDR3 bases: TGTGCCAGCAGTTTAAGGCAGGCCCTCTCCTACGAGCAGTACTTC.

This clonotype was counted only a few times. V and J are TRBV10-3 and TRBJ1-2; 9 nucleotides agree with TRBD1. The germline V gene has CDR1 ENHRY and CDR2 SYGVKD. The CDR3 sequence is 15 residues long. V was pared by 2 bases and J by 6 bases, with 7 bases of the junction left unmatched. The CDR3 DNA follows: TGTGCCATCAGTGAGATCGGGGGACAGGGTAATGGCTACACCTTC. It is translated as CAISEIGGQGNGYTF.

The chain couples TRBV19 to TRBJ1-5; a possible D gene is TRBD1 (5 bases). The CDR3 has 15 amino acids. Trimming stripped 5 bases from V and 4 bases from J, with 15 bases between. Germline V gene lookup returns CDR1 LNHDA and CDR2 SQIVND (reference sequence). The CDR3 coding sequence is TGTGCCAGTAGTCAGAACTGGGACGGAAATCAGCCCCAGCATTTT. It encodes CASSQNWDGNQPQHF.

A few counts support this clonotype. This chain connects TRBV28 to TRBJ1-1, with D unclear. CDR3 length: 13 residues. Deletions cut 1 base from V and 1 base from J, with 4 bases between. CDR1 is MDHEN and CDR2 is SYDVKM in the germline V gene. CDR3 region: CASSLFRNTEAFF. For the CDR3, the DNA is TGTGCCAGCAGTTTATTCAGGAACACTGAAGCTTTCTTT.

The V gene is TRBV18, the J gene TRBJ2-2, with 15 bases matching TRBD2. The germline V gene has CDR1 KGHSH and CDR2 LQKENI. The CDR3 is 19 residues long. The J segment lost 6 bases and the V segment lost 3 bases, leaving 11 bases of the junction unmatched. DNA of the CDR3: TGTGCCAGCTCACCGCCGAAGACAAGGACTAGCGGGGGGGCCGGGGAGCTGTTTTTT. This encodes CASSPPKTRTSGGAGELFF.